Listed below are T cell receptor beta chains from one sample, sequenced in a study of cytomegalovirus exposure and HLA in healthy donors. The repertoire was sequenced with immunoSEQ multiplex PCR; TCRdb's copy has only in-frame clones and lacks some. The table records 100,000 to 150,000 clones, roughly four fifths of them present only once. The specimen sequenced was PBMCs. These TCRs come from a boy aged 5 to 17 in good health and CMV-seronegative. Both conserved end residues are part of each CDR3. A D gene is named only where the DNA matches it firmly. The size of a clone is reported for some rows only, either as once, few or many, or as a class for expanded clones.

j_gene | len | v_gene | d_gene | abundance | CDR3aa | CDR3nt
TRBJ2-3 | 18 | TRBV5-1 | TRBD2 | . | CASSLEVSGGLYTDTQYF | TGCGCCAGCAGCTTGGAGGTTAGCGGGGGCCTATACACAGATACGCAGTATTTT
TRBJ2-1 | 17 | TRBV5-6 | TRBD1 | . | CASSFLGRDRGEDEQFF | TGTGCCAGCAGCTTTTTGGGTCGTGACAGGGGAGAGGATGAGCAGTTCTTC
TRBJ2-7 | 14 | TRBV9 | . | . | CASSPHGGPHEQYF | TGTGCCAGCAGCCCCCACGGGGGGCCCCACGAGCAGTACTTC
TRBJ2-2 | 17 | TRBV10-2 | TRBD2 | . | CASSETTSGRAPGELFF | TGCGCCAGCAGCGAGACCACTAGCGGGAGGGCCCCCGGGGAGCTGTTTTTT
TRBJ2-3 | 18 | TRBV18 | TRBD1 | . | CASSPARGQTTSTDTQYF | TGTGCCAGCTCACCTGCTAGGGGACAGACAACTAGCACAGATACGCAGTATTTT
TRBJ2-7 | 18 | TRBV5-6 | TRBD2 | . | CASSSGLAGGPRYYEQYF | TGTGCCAGCAGCTCGGGACTAGCGGGAGGTCCACGCTACTACGAGCAGTACTTC
TRBJ2-5 | 12 | TRBV7-6 | . | . | CASSHGEETQYF | TGTGCCAGCAGCCACGGGGAAGAGACCCAGTACTTC
TRBJ2-7 | 11 | TRBV11-2 | . | . | CASSLTGEQYF | TGTGCCAGCAGCTTGACCGGGGAGCAGTACTTC
TRBJ2-5 | 14 | TRBV30 | TRBD1 | once | CAWSRQGGRGTQYF | TGTGCCTGGAGCCGACAGGGGGGCAGGGGGACCCAGTACTTC
TRBJ1-5 | 14 | TRBV4-1 | . | once | CASSTNREDQPQHF | TGCGCCAGCAGCACGAACCGGGAGGATCAGCCCCAGCATTTT
TRBJ2-7 | 13 | TRBV25-1 | TRBD1 | . | CASRSTGGHEQYF | TGTGCCAGCAGATCGACAGGGGGCCACGAGCAGTACTTC
TRBJ2-7 | 13 | TRBV2 | . | . | CASSEDSTYEQYF | TGTGCCAGCAGTGAGGACAGTACCTACGAGCAGTACTTC
TRBJ2-1 | 13 | TRBV6-1 | . | . | CASSVDIYNEQFF | TGTGCCAGCAGTGTAGACATATACAATGAGCAGTTCTTC
TRBJ2-7 | 15 | TRBV9 | TRBD2 | . | CASSVAGLAGHEQYF | TGTGCCAGCAGCGTAGCGGGACTAGCTGGCCACGAGCAGTACTTC
TRBJ2-3 | 14 | TRBV30 | . | . | CAWSLHRQDSTQYF | TGTGCCTGGAGTCTCCACCGGCAGGACTCTACGCAGTATTTT
TRBJ2-7 | 13 | TRBV7-6 | TRBD1 | . | CASSSGQDYEQYF | TGTGCCAGCAGCTCCGGACAGGACTACGAGCAGTACTTC
TRBJ1-2 | 14 | TRBV4-3 | . | . | CASSQDLQGRGYTF | TGCGCCAGCAGCCAAGACCTACAGGGACGGGGCTACACCTTC
TRBJ2-7 | 14 | TRBV5-1 | TRBD1 | . | CASSWGQGNYEQYF | TGCGCCAGCAGCTGGGGACAGGGAAACTACGAGCAGTACTTC
TRBJ1-2 | 15 | TRBV11-2 | . | few | CASSPGTGIIYGYTF | TGTGCCAGCAGCCCCGGAACAGGGATTATCTATGGCTACACCTTC
TRBJ2-1 | 17 | TRBV4-2 | . | . | CASSQDVEQGSYNEQFF | TGTGCCAGCAGCCAAGATGTAGAACAGGGATCCTACAATGAGCAGTTCTTC
TRBJ1-2 | 14 | TRBV7-9 | TRBD1 | . | CASSLAFGTGRFYF | TGTGCCAGCAGCTTAGCGTTTGGGACAGGCCGATTCTACTTC
TRBJ1-1 | 15 | TRBV30 | . | . | CAWTTAGGRNTEAFF | TGTGCCTGGACTACTGCGGGGGGCAGGAACACTGAAGCTTTCTTT
TRBJ1-5 | 16 | TRBV4-1 | . | . | CASSQEEGRENQPQHF | TGCGCCAGCAGCCAAGAGGAGGGACGGGAGAATCAGCCCCAGCATTTT
TRBJ2-5 | 17 | TRBV11-2 | . | . | CASSLGPGSGPSKTQYF | TGTGCCAGCAGCTTAGGTCCCGGGAGCGGTCCTTCGAAGACCCAGTACTTC
TRBJ1-1 | 15 | TRBV28 | TRBD1 | . | CASSPRQGDYTEAFF | TGTGCCAGCAGTCCACGACAGGGTGATTACACTGAAGCTTTCTTT
TRBJ1-2 | 14 | TRBV27 | . | . | CASTRDARRGGYTF | TGTGCCAGCACCAGAGATGCCAGACGGGGTGGCTACACCTTC
TRBJ2-7 | 15 | TRBV5-1 | . | . | CASSPERLNSYEQYF | TGCGCCAGCAGCCCAGAGAGGCTGAACTCCTACGAGCAGTACTTC
TRBJ1-1 | 16 | TRBV5-6 | TRBD1 | once | CASTSDRGTLNTEAFF | TGTGCCAGCACCTCGGACAGGGGGACTCTGAACACTGAAGCTTTCTTT
TRBJ2-1 | 17 | TRBV29-1 | TRBD2 | . | CSVDRGTSGSSYNEQFF | TGCAGCGTTGACCGAGGGACTAGCGGGAGCTCCTACAATGAGCAGTTCTTC
TRBJ1-5 | 16 | TRBV5-3 | TRBD1 | . | CARSFRVRDRDQPQHF | TGTGCCAGAAGCTTTAGAGTCCGGGACAGAGATCAGCCCCAGCATTTT
TRBJ1-4 | 15 | TRBV30 | . | once | CAWSAGRSPNEKLFF | TGTGCCTGGAGTGCCGGCCGGAGCCCGAATGAAAAACTGTTTTTT
TRBJ2-3 | 15 | TRBV6-5 | . | few | CASSYRMGHTDTQYF | TGTGCCAGCAGTTACCGGATGGGACACACAGATACGCAGTATTTT
TRBJ1-4 | 14 | TRBV30 | . | . | CAWSQGRKNEKLFF | TGTGCCTGGTCCCAGGGGCGCAAAAATGAAAAACTGTTTTTT
TRBJ2-5 | 13 | TRBV7-9 | . | . | CASSSTRLETQYF | TGTGCCAGCAGCTCGACTAGGTTGGAGACCCAGTACTTC
TRBJ2-1 | 17 | TRBV4-2 | TRBD2 | . | CASSQVGLAGEGNEQFF | TGTGCCAGCAGCCAAGTGGGACTAGCGGGAGAAGGCAATGAGCAGTTCTTC
TRBJ2-7 | 14 | TRBV2 | . | . | CASRAFDSSYEQYF | TGTGCCAGCAGGGCCTTCGACAGCTCCTACGAGCAGTACTTC
TRBJ2-7 | 14 | TRBV7-9 | . | . | CASSLPGGNYEQYF | TGTGCCAGCAGCTTACCTGGGGGCAATTACGAGCAGTACTTC
TRBJ2-7 | 13 | TRBV29-1 | . | . | CSVNRQGTYEQYF | TGCAGCGTTAACCGTCAGGGGACCTACGAGCAGTACTTC
TRBJ2-2 | 11 | TRBV30 | . | . | CACKNTGELFF | TGTGCCTGCAAAAACACCGGGGAGCTGTTTTTT
TRBJ2-1 | 13 | TRBV6-5 | . | . | CASSAGQRNEQFF | TGTGCCAGCAGCGCGGGACAGCGCAATGAGCAGTTCTTC
TRBJ2-1 | 19 | TRBV5-4 | TRBD2 | . | CASSRTSGREVGPYNEQFF | TGTGCCAGCAGCCGGACTAGCGGGAGAGAGGTAGGCCCGTACAATGAGCAGTTCTTC
TRBJ2-7 | 14 | TRBV5-1 | TRBD1 | few | CASSVGQAPYEQYF | TGCGCCAGCAGCGTCGGACAGGCCCCCTACGAGCAGTACTTC
TRBJ2-1 | 13 | TRBV30 | . | . | CAWSVTGWDEQFF | TGTGCCTGGAGTGTAACAGGCTGGGATGAGCAGTTCTTC
TRBJ2-6 | 20 | TRBV9 | TRBD1 | once | CASSAFQPGQGASGANVLTF | TGTGCCAGCAGCGCCTTCCAACCGGGACAGGGGGCCTCTGGGGCCAACGTCCTGACTTTC
TRBJ2-3 | 16 | TRBV7-9 | TRBD2 | . | CASSSGTSGRTDTQYF | TGTGCCAGCAGCTCCGGGACTAGCGGGAGGACAGATACGCAGTATTTT
TRBJ2-5 | 18 | TRBV4-1 | . | . | CASSQDRRQGWRQETQYF | TGCGCCAGCAGCCAAGATCGGAGGCAGGGGTGGCGCCAAGAGACCCAGTACTTC
TRBJ2-5 | 16 | TRBV7-6 | . | . | CASSLAPPGWGETQYF | TGTGCCAGCAGCTTAGCCCCCCCAGGATGGGGCGAGACCCAGTACTTC
TRBJ2-7 | 14 | TRBV5-1 | TRBD1 | . | CASRTTGGYYEQYF | TGCGCCAGCAGAACTACAGGGGGCTACTACGAGCAGTACTTC
TRBJ1-2 | 12 | TRBV6-5 | TRBD1 | few | CASRTGEDGYTF | TGTGCCAGCAGGACAGGGGAGGATGGCTACACCTTC
TRBJ2-7 | 14 | TRBV5-1 | TRBD1 | . | CASSLQGQGGEQYF | TGCGCCAGCAGCTTGCAAGGACAGGGAGGCGAGCAGTACTTC
TRBJ2-3 | 16 | TRBV30 | TRBD2 | . | CAWSIGLAGGSDTQYF | TGTGCCTGGAGTATAGGTCTAGCGGGAGGCTCAGATACGCAGTATTTT
TRBJ2-2 | 17 | TRBV4-2 | . | . | CASSQNFLGGNTGELFF | TGTGCCAGCAGCCAAAATTTCCTAGGAGGGAACACCGGGGAGCTGTTTTTT
TRBJ2-1 | 14 | TRBV5-6 | . | . | CASSLAGTGNEQFF | TGTGCCAGCAGCTTGGCCGGGACTGGCAATGAGCAGTTCTTC
TRBJ1-3 | 16 | TRBV4-1 | TRBD1 | . | CASSPSRGLAGNTIYF | TGCGCCAGCAGCCCGAGCAGGGGGCTCGCTGGAAACACCATATATTTT
TRBJ2-2 | 12 | TRBV14 | . | . | CASSQGAGELFF | TGTGCCAGCAGCCAAGGCGCCGGGGAGCTGTTTTTT
TRBJ2-1 | 13 | TRBV7-9 | . | . | CASSSSSYNEQFF | TGTGCCAGCAGTTCCAGCTCCTACAATGAGCAGTTCTTC
TRBJ1-5 | 17 | TRBV6-1 | TRBD1 | . | CASSDRHQGQGWRAQHF | TGTGCCAGCAGTGACCGCCACCAGGGACAGGGGTGGAGGGCCCAGCATTTT
TRBJ1-5 | 13 | TRBV6-5 | . | few | CASSYRGGQPQHF | TGTGCCAGCAGTTACCGAGGTGGGCAGCCCCAGCATTTT